This T cell receptor (beta chain) emerged from a study of blood T cell repertoires in COVID-19. V shed 3 bases and J 4 bases; nucleotides not matched to a gene: 3. Germline V CDR1 and CDR2: SGHDT, YYEEEE. This CDR3 region has 14 residues. Sequencing was performed with immunoSEQ multiplex PCR; in TCRdb, only in-frame clones are kept and a portion is missing. The sample yields some 45,000 clones, 93% seen once. The chain uses TRBV5-6 and TRBJ2-1; 8 nucleotides line up with TRBD1. The source of this sequence is a man in his sixties with COVID-19, enrolled during active disease. Sequenced: peripheral blood. As DNA, the CDR3 is TGTGCCAGCAGCTCGGACAGGGTTTACAATGAGCAGTTCTTC. It translates to CASSSDRVYNEQFF.